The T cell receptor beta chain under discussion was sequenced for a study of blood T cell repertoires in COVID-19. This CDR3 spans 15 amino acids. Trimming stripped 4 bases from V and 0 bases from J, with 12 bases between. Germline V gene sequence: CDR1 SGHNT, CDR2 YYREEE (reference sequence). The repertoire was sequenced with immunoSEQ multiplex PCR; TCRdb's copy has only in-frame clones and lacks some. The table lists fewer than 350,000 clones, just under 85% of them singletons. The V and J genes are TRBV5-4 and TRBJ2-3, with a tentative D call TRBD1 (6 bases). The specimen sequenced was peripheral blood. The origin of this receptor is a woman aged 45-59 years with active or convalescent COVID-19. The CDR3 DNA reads TGTGCCAGCAGCAGGGACATCGCTAGCACAGATACGCAGTATTTT. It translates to CASSRDIASTDTQYF.